These 2 T cell receptor beta chains were sequenced from one sample in a study of tumor-infiltrating lymphocytes in primary liver carcinoma. A primer matching the constant region was used to make TCR beta cDNA from 500 to 650 ng of total RNA. Libraries for TCR beta were built through three nested multiplex PCR rounds, which together made up a slightly modified ARM-PCR procedure. TRBV1-TRBV30 forward primers and a C-beta reverse primer were used in the first two PCR rounds, which each ran for about 10 cycles. TCRdb re-derived calls from the multiplex PCR reads in MiXCR, one entry per CDR3 protein. The sample holds fewer than 400,000 distinct CDR3 sequences; 60% to 80% are singletons and the top ten take roughly 9%. Researchers drew blood RNA from unsorted whole blood and extracted germline DNA as well. Source material: peripheral blood. Receptors originate from a middle-aged man with primary liver carcinoma and hepatitis B virus infection.

This clonotype showed up just a few times. A much bigger clone sits one base away, suggesting this may be a read error. This sequence joins TRBV12-3 or TRBV12-4 and TRBJ1-5; D is possibly TRBD1 (5 bases). The V end lost 3 bases, the J end lost 9 bases, and 12 bases lay between the germline ends. CDR3 length: 13 amino acids. The CDR3 sequence is CASSFIGAMPQHF. The CDR3 DNA reads TGTGCCAGCAGTTTTATCGGGGCTATGCCCCAGCATTTT.

Points on this clonotype: A read error may account for a junction end that differs from germline. The J gene is TRBJ1-5, the V gene TRBV12-3 or TRBV12-4, with D tentatively TRBD1 (6 bases). This CDR3 has 13 amino acids. The CDR3 sequence is CAGSLTGRQPQHF. CDR3 in DNA: TGTGCCGGCAGTTTAACAGGGCGACAGCCTCAGCATTTT.